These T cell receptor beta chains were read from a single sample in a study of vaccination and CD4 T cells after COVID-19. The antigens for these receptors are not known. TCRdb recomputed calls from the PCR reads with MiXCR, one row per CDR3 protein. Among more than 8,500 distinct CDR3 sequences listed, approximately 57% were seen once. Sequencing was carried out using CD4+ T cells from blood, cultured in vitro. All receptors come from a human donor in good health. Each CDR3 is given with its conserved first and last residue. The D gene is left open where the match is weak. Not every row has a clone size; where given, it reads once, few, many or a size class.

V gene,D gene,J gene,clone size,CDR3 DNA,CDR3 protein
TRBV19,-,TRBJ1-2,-,TGTGCCAGTAGTATAGGAAAGACGGTAAACTATGGCTACACCTTC,CASSIGKTVNYGYTF
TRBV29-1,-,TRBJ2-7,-,TGCAGCGCCCAAATCGGCGGAGGAGGATCCGAGCAGTACTTC,CSAQIGGGGSEQYF
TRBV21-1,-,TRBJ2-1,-,TGTGCCAGCAGCTCCGCTACGGTAGCGGGGCTGTGCCACTACAATGAGCAGTTCTTC,CASSSATVAGLCHYNEQFF
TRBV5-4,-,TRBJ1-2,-,TGTGCCAGCAGCTTGGTCTTGGGGGTTTATGGCTACACCTTC,CASSLVLGVYGYTF
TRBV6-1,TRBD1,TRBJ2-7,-,TGTGCCAGCAGAGAGACAGGGGTGGGCGAGCAGTACTTC,CASRETGVGEQYF
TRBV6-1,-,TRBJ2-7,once,TGTGCCAGCAAGATGGGCGGCGTATCCTACGAGCAGTACTTC,CASKMGGVSYEQYF
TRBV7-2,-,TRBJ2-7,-,TGTGCCAGCAGCTTAGTTCAGGGGGAGGGCACCTACGAGCAGTACTTC,CASSLVQGEGTYEQYF
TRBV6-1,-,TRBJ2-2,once,TGTGCCAGCAGTGAGGGCGCAATGGTGGGCGGGGAGCTGTTTTTT,CASSEGAMVGGELFF
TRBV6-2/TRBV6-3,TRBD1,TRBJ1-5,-,TGTGCCAGCAGTTACCCGGGACAGGGAGGCCCAAGCAATCAGCCCCAGCATTTT,CASSYPGQGGPSNQPQHF
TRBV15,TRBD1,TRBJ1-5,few,TGTGCCACCAGGGAGGGACAGGGCCCTTATAGCAATCAGCCCCAGCATTTT,CATREGQGPYSNQPQHF
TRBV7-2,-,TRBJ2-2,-,TGTGCCAGCCGACGATCGTGGACAGTTCCAACCGGGGAGCTGTTTTTT,CASRRSWTVPTGELFF
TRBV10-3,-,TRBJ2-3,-,TGTGCCATCAGCGACTTTATAGTAAGCACAGATACGCAGTATTTT,CAISDFIVSTDTQYF
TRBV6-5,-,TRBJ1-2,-,TGTGCCAGCAGTTACTCCGGCACCGATGGAGGCTACACCTTC,CASSYSGTDGGYTF
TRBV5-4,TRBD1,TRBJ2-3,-,TGTGCCAGCAGCTTCACAGGGGGTGGTGGGAGCACAGATACGCAGTATTTT,CASSFTGGGGSTDTQYF
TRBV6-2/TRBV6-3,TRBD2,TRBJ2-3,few,TGTGCCAGCAGTTTAAGTCTAGCGGGGATCACAGATACGCAGTATTTT,CASSLSLAGITDTQYF
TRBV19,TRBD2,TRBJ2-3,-,TGTGCCAGTAGTATCCCCGCGGGGGGCACAGATACGCAGTATTTT,CASSIPAGGTDTQYF
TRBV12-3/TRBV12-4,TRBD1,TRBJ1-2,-,TGTGCCAGCAGTTCGGGACAGGGTCGAAGGGGCTACACCTTC,CASSSGQGRRGYTF
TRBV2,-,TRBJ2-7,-,TGTGCCAGCAGTGAATCGGCGAGCTCCTACGAGCAGTACTTC,CASSESASSYEQYF
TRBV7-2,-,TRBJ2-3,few,TGTGCCAGCAGCCCCGCTGAGGATACGCAGTATTTT,CASSPAEDTQYF
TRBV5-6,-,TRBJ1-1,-,TGTGCCAGCAGCTACGCGTCGGGGGGCATGACTGAAGCTTTCTTT,CASSYASGGMTEAFF
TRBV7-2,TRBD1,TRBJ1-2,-,TGTGCCAGCAGCCCTCTGACAGGGTCGGAGGATGGCTACACCTTC,CASSPLTGSEDGYTF
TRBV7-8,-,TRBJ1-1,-,TGTGCCAGCAGCGAACCCCAGGGTGCAGCTTTCTTT,CASSEPQGAAFF
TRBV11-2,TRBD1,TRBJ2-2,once,TGTGCCATCCGGACAGGAGACACCGGGGAGCTGTTTTTT,CAIRTGDTGELFF
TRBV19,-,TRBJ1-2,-,TGTGCCAGTAGTTGGGGGGGTCTCAACTATGGCTACACCTTC,CASSWGGLNYGYTF
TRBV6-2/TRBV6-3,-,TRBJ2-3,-,TGTGCCAGCAGTCCCCGGGGCTCTCGCTACCCTAGCACAGATACGCAGTATTTT,CASSPRGSRYPSTDTQYF
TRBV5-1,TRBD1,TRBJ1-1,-,TGCGCCAGCAGCCCCCTGGCAGGGGGACAGACTGAAGCTTTCTTT,CASSPLAGGQTEAFF
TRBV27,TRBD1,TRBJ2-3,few,TGTGCCAGCAGCTCCAGACAGGGATTAGGAGTGACAGATACGCAGTATTTT,CASSSRQGLGVTDTQYF
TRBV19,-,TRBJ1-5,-,TGTGCCAGTAGTATAATATATGCGCCCCAGCATTTT,CASSIIYAPQHF
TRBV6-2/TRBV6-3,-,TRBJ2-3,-,TGTGCCAGCAGTTACTCGTTCTCCAGCACAGATACGCAGTATTTT,CASSYSFSSTDTQYF
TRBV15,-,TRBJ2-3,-,TGTGCCACCAGCAGAGCGGGGGTAGCCACAGATACGCAGTATTTT,CATSRAGVATDTQYF
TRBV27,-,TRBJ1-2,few,TGTGCCAGCAGTTTAAACAGGGCGGCGGGGGGCTACACCTTC,CASSLNRAAGGYTF
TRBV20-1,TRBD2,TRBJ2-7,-,TGCAGTGCTACGGGAGGACTAGCGGGAGATGAGCAGTACTTC,CSATGGLAGDEQYF
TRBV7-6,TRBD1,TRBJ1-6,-,TGTGCCAGCAGCTTTGGGACAGTCGGACGAAATTCACCCCTCCACTTT,CASSFGTVGRNSPLHF
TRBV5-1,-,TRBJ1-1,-,TGCGCCAGCGGGGACGGGAACACTGAAGCTTTCTTT,CASGDGNTEAFF
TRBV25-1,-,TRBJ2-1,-,TGTGCCAGCAGTGTACTGTTCTACAATGAGCAGTTCTTC,CASSVLFYNEQFF
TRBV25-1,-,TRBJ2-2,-,TGTGCCAGCAGTGTCGGACAAGACACCGGGGAGCTGTTTTTT,CASSVGQDTGELFF
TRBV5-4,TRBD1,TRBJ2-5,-,TGTGCCAGCAGCTCACAACTGGACAGGGGATCGTGGGAGACCCAGTACTTC,CASSSQLDRGSWETQYF
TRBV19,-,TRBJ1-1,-,TGTGCCAGTAGTTGGGGGAACACTGAAGCTTTCTTT,CASSWGNTEAFF
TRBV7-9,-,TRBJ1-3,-,TGTGCCAGCAGACCAGAGACTTCTGGAAACACCATATATTTT,CASRPETSGNTIYF
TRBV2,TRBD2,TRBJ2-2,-,TGTGCCAGCAGGGCCCAGGGACTAGCAATCAGTACCGGGGAGCTGTTTTTT,CASRAQGLAISTGELFF
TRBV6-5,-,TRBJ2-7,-,TGTGCCAGCAGTTACGGCTACAGGGGAGGCTACGAGCAGTACTTC,CASSYGYRGGYEQYF
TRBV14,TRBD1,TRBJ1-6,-,TGTGCCAGCAGCCTAATGGCAGGGGGTAGTTCACCCCTCCACTTT,CASSLMAGGSSPLHF
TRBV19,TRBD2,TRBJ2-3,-,TGTGCCAGTAGTGCGGGGAGGGCCGTATATACGCAGTATTTT,CASSAGRAVYTQYF
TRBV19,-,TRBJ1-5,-,TGTGCCAGTAGTCAGGGGCCCAATCAGCCCCAGCATTTT,CASSQGPNQPQHF
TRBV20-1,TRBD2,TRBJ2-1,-,TGCAGTGCTAGAGACCTACGGGGCGGGGGGGTCTACAATGAGCAGTTCTTC,CSARDLRGGGVYNEQFF
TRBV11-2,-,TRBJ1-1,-,TGTGCCAGCATCCCGTGGGGGGGCGCGAACACTGAAGCTTTCTTT,CASIPWGGANTEAFF
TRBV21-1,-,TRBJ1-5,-,TGTGCCAGCATCCGGCGGGGGATAGGCGATCAGCCCCAGCATTTT,CASIRRGIGDQPQHF
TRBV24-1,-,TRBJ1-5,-,TGTGCCACCAGTGCGGGTGCGGGAATCGATCAGCCCCAGCATTTT,CATSAGAGIDQPQHF
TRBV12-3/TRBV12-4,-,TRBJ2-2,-,TGTGCCAGCAGTCCACTTGGGGAGCTGTTTTTT,CASSPLGELFF
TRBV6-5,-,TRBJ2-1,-,TGTGCCAGCAGTTACTACGGGGTCTCAGTCTCCTACAATGAGCAGTTCTTC,CASSYYGVSVSYNEQFF
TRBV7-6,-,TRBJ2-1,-,TGTGCCAGCAGCCCAGGACTTATGGGTGAGCAGTTCTTC,CASSPGLMGEQFF